The 31 T cell receptor beta chains below were found in one sample sequenced in a study of T cells in Graves' hyperthyroidism and ophthalmopathy. The CDR3 regions of TCR beta were amplified from RNA transcripts. A set of HTBI primers served as the primers for a first-round RT-PCR of the TCR CDR3. MiXCR was run by TCRdb on the multiplex PCR reads, yielding one entry per CDR3 protein. This table has some 550,000 distinct CDR3 sequences, approximately 16% appearing once. Sequencing was performed on blood. These receptors were collected from a middle-aged woman with Graves' ophthalmopathy.

This clonotype has just a few counts. The chain links TRBV6-1 to TRBJ2-1; TRBD2 matches at 9 bases. CDR3 size: 15 residues. Germline CDR1 reads MNHNS; CDR2 reads SASEGT. V dropped 6 bases and J dropped 10; count of bases not matched to a gene: 13. The CDR3 region has the DNA TGTGCCAGCAGCCTCGGGACTAGCAGGGGGGGGGAGCAGTTCTTC. It codes for CASSLGTSRGGEQFF.

This clonotype was recorded at least ten times. The CDR3 loop reads CASSYLGHEGNEQFF. The CDR3 DNA sequence: TGTGCCAGCAGTTACTTGGGTCATGAGGGCAATGAGCAGTTCTTC. The chain links TRBV6-5 to TRBJ2-1, with D possibly TRBD2 on 5 matching bases. The CDR3 has 15 amino acids. Per the germline V gene, CDR1 is MNHEY and CDR2 is SVGAGI. V was shortened by 1 base and J by 6 bases, with 13 bases between the two germline ends.

This clonotype was found a few times. The V call is TRBV30, the J call TRBJ1-2; 8 nucleotides line up with TRBD1. The CDR3 sequence is 17 residues long. Germline V CDR1 and CDR2: GTSNPN, SVGIG (reference sequence). J was trimmed by 0 bases and V by 0 bases; bases with no gene match: 9. The CDR3 coding sequence is TGTGCCTGGAGTGTAAAAGGGCGGACAGGGACTAACTATGGCTACACCTTC. It yields the protein CAWSVKGRTGTNYGYTF.

Ten or more counts support this clonotype. The chain couples TRBV20-1 to TRBJ2-7, with D possibly matching TRBD1 (5 bases). Trimming cost V 0 bases and J 2 bases, with 11 bases left between them. The germline V gene has CDR1 DFQATT and CDR2 SNEGSKA (reference sequence). This CDR3 is built from 14 residues. The CDR3 DNA reads as TGCAGTGCTAGAGACGACAGCAGGGCCTACGAGCAGTACTTC. Amino acid sequence: CSARDDSRAYEQYF.

This clonotype has at least ten counts. The genes are TRBV11-2 and TRBJ2-5; TRBD2 might be the D (6 bases). Trimming pared 5 bases from V and 7 bases from J, leaving 17 bases between. Germline V gene lookup returns CDR1 SGHAT and CDR2 FQNNGV. This CDR3 has 14 amino acids. The CDR3 nucleotides are TGTGCCAGCAGCCCGATCGGGGTGGGGGGGACCCAGTACTTC. Translated: CASSPIGVGGTQYF.

The V call is TRBV6-2 or TRBV6-3, the J call TRBJ1-1, with D maybe TRBD1 (6 bases). The CDR3 covers 13 residues. The germline V gene has CDR1 MNHEY and CDR2 SVGEGT. V lost 9 bases to trimming and J lost 11 bases, with 22 bases between them. CDR3: CARYHRGQTGAFF. The DNA for the CDR3 is TGTGCCAGGTACCACCGGGGGCAGACCGGTGCTTTCTTT.

A few counts support this clonotype. The chain combines TRBV5-1 with TRBJ1-6; D may be TRBD1 (6 bases). CDR3 size: 13 residues. CDR1 is SGHRS, CDR2 YFSETQ, per germline. V gave up 6 bases and J gave up 7 bases, with 11 bases separating them. CDR3 DNA: TGCGCCAGCAAACTGCAGGGGAATTCACCCCTCCACTTT. It translates to CASKLQGNSPLHF.

This clonotype was counted a few times. The chain combines TRBV6-5 with TRBJ1-1, with D maybe TRBD1 (5 bases). V was pared by 2 bases and J by 8 bases, with 15 bases between. Germline loops: CDR1 MNHEY, CDR2 SVGAGI. The CDR3 is 14 amino acids. The CDR3 sequence: CASSYGRGVSEAFF. CDR3 bases: TGTGCCAGCAGTTACGGTCGGGGGGTCTCGGAAGCTTTCTTT.

As for this clonotype: With a much larger clone just one base away, this may be a read error. The gene calls are TRBV19 and TRBJ1-3; D remains unclear. Trimming stripped 6 bases from V and 2 bases from J, with 5 bases between. The CDR3 length is 12 residues. Per germline, CDR1 LNHDA and CDR2 SQIVND (reference sequence). The CDR3 DNA sequence: TGTGCCAGTAGGAGCCCTGGAAACACCATATATTTT. The encoded protein is CASRSPGNTIYF.

In this sample, this clonotype turned up once. V gene TRBV15 combines with J gene TRBJ1-5; D gene ambiguous. The germline V and J ends were trimmed by 5 bases and 8 bases, with 19 bases remaining between them. The CDR3 is 15 residues long. CDR1 LNHNV and CDR2 YYDKDF come from the germline V gene (reference sequence). CDR3 in DNA: TGTGCCACCAGCCGCACGAGTCCTCGGCTGGAGCCCCAGCATTTT. Translating gives CATSRTSPRLEPQHF.

This sequence joins TRBV7-2 and TRBJ1-5, with D unclear. The CDR3 is made up of 13 amino acids. Germline CDR1 and CDR2: SGHTA and FQGNSA. V lost 1 base, J lost 5 bases, and 6 bases lay in between. Written as DNA, the CDR3 is TGTGCCAGCAGCTTAGTGAGGTATCAGCCCCAGCATTTT. It encodes CASSLVRYQPQHF. Complete variable domain (other parts from reference TRBV7-2 and TRBJ1-5): GAGVSQSPSNKVTEKGKDVELRCDPISGHTALYWYRQSLGQGLEFLIYFQGNSAPDKSGLPSDRFSAERTGGSVSTLTIQRTQQEDSAVYLCASSLVRYQPQHFGDGTRLSIL.

CDR3 nucleotides: TGTGCCAGCAGCCCCCGTGGGGTGCCAAACACTGAAGCTTTCTTT. This translates into CASSPRGVPNTEAFF. V gene TRBV3-1 combines with J gene TRBJ1-1, with D uncertain. Trimming left V 4 bases short and J 2 bases short, with 14 bases between. The CDR3 consists of 15 residues. From germline, CDR1 is LGHDT and CDR2 YNNKEL (reference sequence).

This clonotype was observed at least ten times. V usage is TRBV5-1 and J usage is TRBJ1-6; the match to TRBD1 covers 10 bases. CDR1 and CDR2 (germline): SGHRS, YFSETQ. With 3 bases clipped from V and 10 bases from J, the junction kept 7 bases outside the gene matches. The CDR3 has 15 residues. Here the CDR3 DNA reads TGCGCCAGCAGCTACTCGGACAGGGGGTCGTCACCCCTCCACTTT. This sequence encodes CASSYSDRGSSPLHF.

In its sample, this clonotype was seen many times. The chain combines TRBV3-1 with TRBJ1-5, with D possibly matching TRBD1 (6 bases). Trimming cost V 4 bases and J 0 bases, with 10 bases left between them. This CDR3 has 15 amino acids. CDR1 and CDR2 from the germline V gene are LGHDT and YNNKEL (reference sequence). CDR3 sequence: CASSRTQGSNQPQHF. CDR3 nucleotides: TGTGCCAGCAGCCGTACACAGGGTAGCAATCAGCCCCAGCATTTT.

This clonotype was recorded a few times. V is TRBV3-1 and J is TRBJ2-3, with D possibly matching TRBD2 (7 bases). Trimming pared 0 bases from V and 5 bases from J, leaving 21 bases between. CDR1 is LGHDT and CDR2 is YNNKEL in the germline V gene (reference sequence). This CDR3 has 18 residues. CDR3 loop: CASSQDLGGGQAEDTQYF. In nucleotides, the CDR3 is TGTGCCAGCAGCCAAGATTTAGGGGGGGGGCAGGCTGAAGATACGCAGTATTTT.

This clonotype was counted between two and nine times. Given a much more abundant clone one base away, this may be a read error. J is TRBJ2-1 and V is TRBV11-2; D is uncertain. Per germline, CDR1 SGHAT and CDR2 FQNNGV. There are 14 residues in the CDR3. V was trimmed by 4 bases and J by 0 bases, leaving 7 bases between them. The CDR3 region has the DNA TGTGCCAGCAGCTCCCGCTACTCCTACAATGAGCAGTTCTTC. Its translation: CASSSRYSYNEQFF.

The chain joins TRBV12-3 or TRBV12-4 to TRBJ2-1; a possible D gene is TRBD1 (6 bases). V gave up 6 bases and J gave up 4 bases, with 10 bases separating them. The CDR3 runs to 13 residues. Here the CDR3 DNA reads TGTGCCAGCAGGACGGGACATTACAATGAGCAGTTCTTC. Amino acids: CASRTGHYNEQFF.

This clonotype was recorded many times. This chain connects TRBV27 to TRBJ1-1, with D unclear. This CDR3 is 13 amino acids long. Germline values: CDR1 MNHEY, CDR2 SMNVEV (reference sequence). Deletions cut 5 bases from V and 6 bases from J, with 13 bases between. Here the CDR3 DNA reads TGTGCCAGCAGTAGCCCAATCCCATCTGAAGCTTTCTTT. Translating it yields CASSSPIPSEAFF.

This chain uses TRBV20-1 with TRBJ1-2; D is perhaps TRBD1 (5 bases). CDR3 size: 15 residues. V shed 3 bases and J shed 2 bases, with 16 bases lying between them. Germline-derived CDR1 and CDR2 are DFQATT and SNEGSKA (reference sequence). The CDR3: CSASPSGRLNYGYTF. In DNA form, the CDR3 reads TGCAGTGCTAGTCCCTCGGGACGGCTAAACTATGGCTACACCTTC.

This clonotype was seen many times. This chain links TRBV9 with TRBJ2-3; TRBD1 aligns across 7 bases. Looked up from germline, CDR1 is SGDLS and CDR2 is YYNGEE. The V gene end was trimmed by 4 bases and the J gene end by 2 bases; junction bases not matched to a gene: 10. This CDR3 comprises 16 residues. Here the CDR3 DNA reads TGTGCCAGCAGCCCCCAATGGGGACAGATCACAGATACGCAGTATTTT. Its protein is CASSPQWGQITDTQYF.

The chain is built from TRBV20-1 and TRBJ2-3, with a possible D match to TRBD2 (6 bases). CDR3 length: 14 residues. Germline assignment: CDR1 DFQATT and CDR2 SNEGSKA (reference sequence). V lost 3 bases to trimming and J lost 6 bases, with 16 bases between them. CDR3: CSARGGPIWDTQYF. In DNA, the CDR3 is TGCAGTGCTAGGGGGGGTCCAATATGGGATACGCAGTATTTT.

V gene TRBV11-2 combines with J gene TRBJ2-7, with 15 bases fitting TRBD2. The trim removed 1 base at V and 0 bases at J, leaving 4 bases unmatched. Per germline, CDR1 SGHAT and CDR2 FQNNGV. CDR3 length: 18 amino acids. The CDR3 nucleotides read TGTGCCAGCAGCTTAGTAGGACTAGCGGGAGGGTCCTCCTACGAGCAGTACTTC. Its protein is CASSLVGLAGGSSYEQYF.

V is TRBV5-6 and J is TRBJ2-2, with D perhaps matching TRBD1 or TRBD2 (5 bases each). Germline V lookup: CDR1 SGHDT, CDR2 YYEEEE. This CDR3 comprises 15 residues. V was clipped by 1 base and J by 2 bases, with 9 bases between them. The CDR3 coding sequence is TGTGCCAGCAGCTTGTTAGGGACCAACACCGGGGAGCTGTTTTTT. This encodes CASSLLGTNTGELFF.

This clonotype has just a few counts. This chain joins TRBV9 and TRBJ1-4, with D perhaps matching TRBD1 (6 bases). This CDR3 is 15 amino acids long. The germline V and J ends were trimmed by 4 bases and 3 bases, with 13 bases remaining between them. Germline values: CDR1 SGDLS, CDR2 YYNGEE. The CDR3 coding sequence is TGTGCCAGCAGCATCACAGGGACCTCTAATGAAAAACTGTTTTTT. It is translated as CASSITGTSNEKLFF.

The rearrangement joins TRBV29-1 to TRBJ1-2, with a weak D call TRBD1 (5 bases). Germline assignment: CDR1 SQVTM and CDR2 ANQGSEA. The CDR3 covers 13 residues. The V gene lost 8 bases and the J gene lost 8 bases, with 21 bases spanning the gap. The CDR3 spells CSFRQGRLEGYTF. CDR3 nucleotides: TGCAGCTTCCGGCAGGGAAGGCTTGAAGGCTACACCTTC.

This clonotype turned up a few times. The genes are TRBV11-2 and TRBJ2-5; D uncertain. The CDR3 loop spans 11 amino acids. CDR1 SGHAT and CDR2 FQNNGV come from the germline V gene. V was shortened by 2 bases and J by 9 bases, with 7 bases between the two germline ends. The CDR3 region is CASSLQQAQYF. The CDR3 DNA sequence: TGTGCCAGCAGCTTACAGCAGGCCCAGTACTTC.

In its sample, this clonotype was seen many times. The chain has TRBV5-1 and TRBJ2-1; D possibly corresponds to TRBD2 (5 bases). Trimming took off 2 bases at V and 4 bases at J, with 13 bases between the two ends. CDR1 SGHRS and CDR2 YFSETQ come from the germline V gene. The CDR3 runs to 15 residues. CDR3 residues: CASSFGLGNYNEQFF. The CDR3 nucleotides read TGCGCCAGCAGCTTCGGACTGGGAAATTACAATGAGCAGTTCTTC.

This clonotype was detected many times. The rearrangement uses TRBV11-2 and TRBJ2-3; D perhaps matches TRBD2 (6 bases). This CDR3 contains 17 residues. Trimming left V 5 bases short and J 0 bases short, with 18 bases between. Germline lookup yields CDR1 SGHAT and CDR2 FQNNGV. The CDR3 region has the DNA TGTGCCAGCAGCAATCCAGATTTAGGACTAAGCACAGATACGCAGTATTTT. Translating it yields CASSNPDLGLSTDTQYF. Full variable domain (remainder filled in from reference TRBV11-2 and TRBJ2-3): EAGVAQSPRYKIIEKRQSVAFWCNPISGHATLYWYQQILGQGPKLLIQFQNNGVVDDSQLPKDRFSAERLKGVDSTLKIQPAKLEDSAVYLCASSNPDLGLSTDTQYFGPGTRLTVL.

Many counts were recorded for this clonotype. V gene TRBV7-9 combines with J gene TRBJ2-7; D is possibly TRBD2 (5 bases). V was cut by 5 bases and J by 4 bases, with 18 bases left in between. CDR3 size: 15 residues. The germline V gene encodes CDR1 SEHNR and CDR2 FQNEAQ (reference sequence). The CDR3 DNA reads as TGTGCCAGCAGCCCTTTTCAAGAGGGTGCGTACGAGCAGTACTTC. Amino acid sequence: CASSPFQEGAYEQYF.

This chain links TRBV28 with TRBJ2-2; 11 nucleotides match TRBD2. The V segment lost 9 bases and the J segment 3 bases; nucleotides outside the gene matches: 6. The CDR3 totals 15 residues. Germline V gene data show CDR1 as MDHEN and CDR2 as SYDVKM. The CDR3 DNA reads as TGTGCCAGACATAGCGGGAGGGGGGACACCGGGGAGCTGTTTTTT. This translates into CARHSGRGDTGELFF.

Many counts were recorded for this clonotype. The chain has TRBV20-1 and TRBJ2-7, with 12 nucleotides matching TRBD2. CDR3 length: 12 amino acids. Per the germline V gene, CDR1 is DFQATT and CDR2 is SNEGSKA (reference sequence). The CDR3 region is CRGLAGLHEQYF. The CDR3, as DNA: TGCAGAGGACTAGCGGGACTCCACGAGCAGTACTTC.